This T cell receptor beta chain was profiled in a study of beta chain features in type 1 diabetes. Study at large: The study found patients and healthy donors alike in age, gender and cell yields. Study-wide results and caveats: Naive, central memory and Treg TCRB repertoires appeared more alike in patients than in healthy donors. For patients and controls alike, PCR might favor shorter templates to the same degree. Moderately but significantly shorter TCRB CDR3s were found in Type 1 diabetes patients in all four CD4+ subsets.

As every portion of the isolated RNA was reverse transcribed, the sequencing read expressed TCRB transcripts. Generated by immunoSEQ multiplex PCR, the TCRdb table keeps only in-frame clones and is missing some. The data hold some 500,000 clones, with roughly 11% observed a single time. This clone was seen more than once but under ten times. Antigen: not known. The CDR3 runs 18 residues. V was clipped by 0 bases and J by 3 bases; unmatched bases: 6. Germline V CDR1 and CDR2: SGHVS, FQNEAQ. Sequenced sample: naive CD4+ T cells from blood. The TCR sequence derives from a woman between 18 and 29 years old in good health. The chain employs TRBV7-8 and TRBJ2-6; 9 nucleotides line up with TRBD2. CDR3: CASSLAIAGGLGANVLTF. CDR3 in DNA: TGTGCCAGCAGCTTAGCAATCGCGGGAGGGCTTGGGGCCAACGTCCTGACTTTC.